Presented here are 29 T cell receptor beta chains from one specimen sequenced in a study of blood T cell repertoires in COVID-19. The table came from immunoSEQ multiplex PCR; TCRdb's copy has only in-frame clones and leaves some out. The sample yields 35,000 to 45,000 clones, about nine tenths seen once. The sequencing input was peripheral blood. All receptors derive from a human donor in a cohort sampled during active COVID-19.

The chain combines TRBV7-6 with TRBJ2-7; TRBD1 might be the D (6 bases). The length of the CDR3 is 15 residues. The germline V gene has CDR1 SGHVS and CDR2 FNYEAQ. Trimming took 5 bases from V and 5 from J, leaving 19 bases between them. CDR3 in DNA: TGTGCCAGCAGCCCAACTCAGGTGGGGGCCCACGAGCAGTACTTC. Translated: CASSPTQVGAHEQYF.

The chain joins TRBV5-1 to TRBJ2-1; 7 positions agree with TRBD2. Trimming at V came to 3 bases and at J to 9 bases, leaving 12 bases not matched to a gene. Germline CDR1 and CDR2: SGHRS and YFSETQ. This CDR3 has 15 amino acids. CDR3 region: CASSSSGESSGEQFF. CDR3 DNA sequence: TGCGCCAGCAGCTCGAGCGGGGAATCTTCAGGTGAGCAGTTCTTC.

Here the CDR3 DNA reads TGTGCCAGTAGCCCTACAGGGGGCGCGTCCGGCTACGAGCAGTACTTC. This sequence encodes CASSPTGGASGYEQYF. The V and J genes are TRBV19 and TRBJ2-7; 9 bases agree with TRBD1. Losses at the gene ends were 6 bases for V and 3 bases for J; bases not matched to a gene: 12. The germline V gene encodes CDR1 LNHDA and CDR2 SQIVND (reference sequence). This CDR3 has 16 residues.

Here the CDR3 reads CASSLGGSGQGRNTIYF. CDR3 bases: TGCGCCAGCAGCTTGGGGGGATCGGGACAGGGGCGAAACACCATATATTTT. V usage is TRBV5-1 and J usage is TRBJ1-3, with 10 bases aligning to TRBD1. This CDR3 contains 17 residues. V was clipped by 0 bases and J by 5 bases; unmatched bases: 8. Germline V gene data show CDR1 as SGHRS and CDR2 as YFSETQ.

The chain employs TRBV25-1 and TRBJ2-7, with 11 bases lining up with TRBD2. Germline V gene lookup returns CDR1 MGHDK and CDR2 SYGVNS. The CDR3 loop spans 17 amino acids. The V segment lost 2 bases and the J segment 3 bases; nucleotides outside the gene matches: 9. For the CDR3, the DNA is TGTGCCAGCAGTGAAGCAAGACTAGCGGGGCGGATCTACGAGCAGTACTTC. Its protein product is CASSEARLAGRIYEQYF.

The table lists this clone with a count of one. The V call is TRBV19, the J call TRBJ2-1; D is unresolved. Trimming left V 6 bases short and J 4 bases short, with 7 bases between. Germline assignment: CDR1 LNHDA and CDR2 SQIVND (reference sequence). This CDR3 contains 12 residues. In DNA form, the CDR3 reads TGTGCCAGTAGCCCGGGTTACAATGAGCAGTTCTTC. Encoded protein: CASSPGYNEQFF.

V and J are TRBV11-2 and TRBJ1-1; 9 nucleotides match TRBD1. The CDR3 is 17 amino acids. After removal of 1 base from V and 4 bases from J, the junction contained 10 bases not matched to a gene. Germline lookup yields CDR1 SGHAT and CDR2 FQNNGV. CDR3 residues: CASSLVSFGQGSTEAFF. CDR3 nucleotide sequence: TGTGCCAGCAGCTTAGTTTCGTTCGGACAGGGGAGCACTGAAGCTTTCTTT.

The chain recombines TRBV14 with TRBJ1-1, with D possibly matching TRBD1 (6 bases). With 0 bases removed from V and 1 base from J, the gap between germline ends came to 12 bases. This CDR3 has 16 amino acids. Per the germline V gene, CDR1 is SGHDN and CDR2 is FVKESK. Here the CDR3 DNA reads TGTGCCAGCAGCCAAGATACAGGGCTCCAGAACACTGAAGCTTTCTTT. It is translated as CASSQDTGLQNTEAFF.

The V gene is TRBV2, the J gene TRBJ1-3; TRBD1 matches at 7 bases. Looked up from germline, CDR1 is SNHLY and CDR2 is FYNNEI. This CDR3 contains 17 residues. V was clipped by 4 bases and J by 0 bases; unmatched bases: 9. CDR3: CASSGATGINSGNTIYF. CDR3 nucleotides: TGTGCCAGCAGTGGAGCGACAGGGATCAACTCTGGAAACACCATATATTTT.

CDR3 in amino acids: CASSSYRDGNYGYTF. CDR3 coding DNA: TGTGCCAGCAGTTCTTATCGGGATGGGAACTATGGCTACACCTTC. The chain has TRBV6-6 and TRBJ1-2, with D hard to call. The V gene lost 4 bases and the J gene lost 2 bases, with 14 bases spanning the gap. This CDR3 spans 15 amino acids. The germline V gene encodes CDR1 MNHNY and CDR2 SVGAGI (reference sequence).

The J gene is TRBJ2-7, the V gene TRBV18; 13 bases align to TRBD2. The length of the CDR3 is 14 residues. The germline gives CDR1 KGHSH, CDR2 LQKENI. Trimming took 5 bases from V and 5 from J; bases not matched to a gene: 3. CDR3 protein: CASSTSGGAHEQYF. The CDR3 region has the DNA TGTGCCAGCTCAACTAGCGGGGGGGCCCACGAGCAGTACTTC.

The V call is TRBV18, the J call TRBJ1-2, with a tentative D call TRBD1 (5 bases). Trimming took 2 bases from V and 7 from J, leaving 11 bases between them. The germline gives CDR1 KGHSH, CDR2 LQKENI. The CDR3 is made up of 13 amino acids. The CDR3 region has the DNA TGTGCCAGCTCACCAGGAGAAGGGGTTGGCTACACCTTC. Translated, it gives CASSPGEGVGYTF.

The chain joins TRBV7-9 to TRBJ1-6; no clear D. V was pared by 5 bases and J by 6 bases, with 14 bases between. Germline V gives CDR1 SEHNR, CDR2 FQNEAQ (reference sequence). CDR3 length equals 15 residues. The CDR3 sequence is CASSNTGRSNSPLHF. CDR3 in DNA: TGTGCCAGCAGCAACACCGGGAGAAGTAATTCACCCCTCCACTTT. The variable domain in full, with the rest retrieved from reference TRBV7-9 and TRBJ1-6, is DTGVSQNPRHKITKRGQNVTFRCDPISEHNRLYWYRQTLGQGPEFLTYFQNEAQLEKSRLLSDRFSAERPKGSFSTLEIQRTEQGDSAMYLCASSNTGRSNSPLHFGNGTRLTVT.

This chain links TRBV7-2 with TRBJ2-7; 13 nucleotides align to TRBD2. The germline CDR1 and CDR2 sequences are SGHTA and FQGNSA. Losses at the gene ends were 0 bases for V and 3 bases for J; bases not matched to a gene: 5. The CDR3 extends over 17 amino acids. As DNA, the CDR3 is TGTGCCAGCAGCTTAGCGACTAGCGGGGGGTTAGGCTACGAGCAGTACTTC. Translating it yields CASSLATSGGLGYEQYF.

The rearrangement links TRBV19 to TRBJ2-7; the match to TRBD1 covers 10 bases. Germline CDR1 and CDR2: LNHDA and SQIVND (reference sequence). This CDR3 region has 16 residues. J lost 4 bases, V lost 2 bases, and 8 bases had no gene match. The CDR3: CASSITPDRGLYEQYF. DNA of the CDR3: TGTGCCAGTAGTATAACCCCGGACAGGGGGTTGTACGAGCAGTACTTC.

The chain couples TRBV5-5 to TRBJ2-2; D might be TRBD1 (5 bases). This CDR3 is 13 amino acids long. V lost 10 bases and J 3 bases, leaving 13 bases between the germline ends. CDR1 is SGHKS and CDR2 is YYEKEE in the germline V gene (reference sequence). The CDR3 loop reads CASARADTGELFF. DNA for the CDR3: TGTGCCTCGGCCAGGGCAGACACCGGGGAGCTGTTTTTT. Full variable domain (outside the CDR3, taken from reference TRBV5-5 and TRBJ2-2): DAGVTQSPTHLIKTRGQQVTLRCSPISGHKSVSWYQQVLGQGPQFIFQYYEKEERGRGNFPDRFSARQFPNYSSELNVNALLLGDSALYLCASARADTGELFFGEGSRLTVL.

The chain has TRBV4-1 and TRBJ2-7, with TRBD1 as a possible D gene (6 bases). V lost 0 bases to trimming and J lost 7 bases, with 19 bases between them. The CDR3 is 16 amino acids. In germline, CDR1 is MGHRA, CDR2 YSYEKL. The CDR3 is CASSQDPGQISLEQYF. In DNA, the CDR3 is TGCGCCAGCAGCCAAGATCCCGGACAGATATCGTTAGAGCAGTACTTC.

V usage is TRBV18 and J usage is TRBJ1-5; TRBD1 agrees at 9 bases. The CDR3 is made up of 17 amino acids. Germline assignment: CDR1 KGHSH and CDR2 LQKENI. Germline trimming cut 10 bases from V and 1 base from J; bases unmatched to any gene: 14. This CDR3 reads CAIAVRDREGSNQPQHF. The CDR3 DNA reads as TGTGCCATCGCGGTCCGGGACAGGGAGGGAAGCAATCAGCCCCAGCATTTT.

Here the CDR3 DNA reads TGTGCCAGCAGTTATACGGGACAGTTATCACCCCTCCACTTT. It codes for CASSYTGQLSPLHF. The rearrangement uses TRBV6-5 and TRBJ1-6, with 7 bases matching TRBD1. Germline CDR1 reads MNHEY; CDR2 reads SVGAGI. The CDR3 has 14 residues. V shed 3 bases and J 10 bases; nucleotides not matched to a gene: 6.

This chain connects TRBV27 to TRBJ2-5, with TRBD2 as a possible D gene (5 bases). V gave up 6 bases and J gave up 4 bases, with 12 bases separating them. The CDR3 spans 13 residues. Germline assignment: CDR1 MNHEY and CDR2 SMNVEV (reference sequence). The CDR3 DNA is TGTGCCAGCAGAGGAGGAAGTGGAGAGACCCAGTACTTC. As protein: CASRGGSGETQYF.

This clone appeared a single time. The CDR3 coding sequence is TGCGCCAGCAGCTTTTCCAGGGGCCCTGGAAACACCATATATTTT. Protein sequence: CASSFSRGPGNTIYF. The chain joins TRBV5-1 to TRBJ1-3; the D gene is possibly TRBD1 (6 bases). The germline V gene has CDR1 SGHRS and CDR2 YFSETQ. The CDR3 is 15 amino acids. Trimming shortened V by 2 bases and J by 2 bases, and 11 bases separated the two germline ends.

This chain connects TRBV6-6 to TRBJ1-6; TRBD1 agrees at 7 bases. V was pared by 6 bases and J by 2 bases, with 4 bases of the junction left unmatched. The germline CDR1 and CDR2 sequences are MNHNY and SVGAGI (reference sequence). The CDR3 extends over 15 amino acids. Written as DNA, the CDR3 is TGTGCCAGCAGGCCTACAGGGGCCTATAATTCACCCCTCCACTTT. This translates into CASRPTGAYNSPLHF.

This chain joins TRBV3-1 (or the pseudogene TRBV3-2) and TRBJ1-1; tentative D call: TRBD1 (5 bases). The CDR3 extends over 15 amino acids. Germline CDR1 is LGHDT and CDR2 is YNNKEL (reference sequence). Deletions cut 1 base from V and 10 bases from J, with 19 bases between. Here the CDR3 reads CASSQGDGRDIGAFF. As DNA, the CDR3 is TGTGCCAGCAGCCAAGGAGATGGCAGGGATATTGGAGCTTTCTTT.

CDR3 sequence (DNA): TGTGCCAGTAGTATAGTAGGGGAGGGAGCTTTCTTT. Translated: CASSIVGEGAFF. The chain joins TRBV19 to TRBJ1-1, with D tentatively TRBD1 (5 bases). The CDR3 contains 12 residues. Germline V CDR1 and CDR2: LNHDA, SQIVND (reference sequence). V was cut by 1 base and J by 10 bases, with 10 bases left in between.

This rearrangement joins TRBV10-3 to TRBJ1-2; TRBD1 might be the D (5 bases). The CDR3 runs 15 residues. The V end lost 0 bases, the J end lost 5 bases, and 13 bases lay between the germline ends. Looked up from germline, CDR1 is ENHRY and CDR2 is SYGVKD. CDR3 protein: CAISESWGLYYGYTF. CDR3 DNA sequence: TGTGCCATCAGTGAGTCATGGGGCCTATATTATGGCTACACCTTC.

The chain joins TRBV11-2 to TRBJ1-2; TRBD1 matches 9 bases. This CDR3 spans 14 amino acids. V trimming: 5 bases; J trimming: 6 bases; junction bases outside the gene matches: 7. Germline lookup yields CDR1 SGHAT and CDR2 FQNNGV. The CDR3 nucleotides are TGTGCCAGCAGCCCGCCGGGACAGGGACATGGCTACACCTTC. As protein: CASSPPGQGHGYTF.

In this sample, this clone turned up a few times. The chain links TRBV12-3 or TRBV12-4 to TRBJ2-7; D is ambiguous. This CDR3 region has 12 residues. V gave up 2 bases and J gave up 2 bases, with 4 bases separating them. CDR3 sequence: CASSLTAYEQYF. CDR3 in DNA: TGTGCCAGCAGTTTAACAGCCTACGAGCAGTACTTC.

V is TRBV2 and J is TRBJ1-5, with D tentatively TRBD1 (5 bases). Trimming took 4 bases from V and 2 from J, leaving 12 bases between them. Looked up from germline, CDR1 is SNHLY and CDR2 is FYNNEI. This CDR3 has 15 amino acids. The CDR3 sequence is CASSVDSLGNQPQHF. The CDR3 DNA is TGTGCCAGCAGTGTAGACAGTCTGGGCAATCAGCCCCAGCATTTT.

This clone showed up just a few times. The chain carries TRBV11-2 and TRBJ2-7; a weak D match, TRBD2 (6 bases). With 1 base removed from V and 1 base from J, the gap between germline ends came to 20 bases. The CDR3 extends over 18 amino acids. CDR1 and CDR2 (germline): SGHAT, FQNNGV. This CDR3 reads CASSLVGRTRDSSYEQYF. CDR3 bases: TGTGCCAGCAGCTTAGTGGGCCGGACCCGGGACTCATCCTACGAGCAGTACTTC.